This entry is about one T cell receptor beta chain. Its antigen is unidentified. cDNA reverse transcribed from extracted RNA served as the sequencing template. The repertoire was sequenced with immunoSEQ multiplex PCR; TCRdb's copy has only in-frame clones and lacks some. Here the sample spans about 220,000 clones, approximately 57% being singletons. This entry comes from a study of CD8+ T cells in alopecia areata. Study results and caveats: In blood and scalp, many expanded lesional clones persisted during tofacitinib.

Noted treatment: oral pan-JAK inhibitor, 5-10 mg twice daily. Per germline, CDR1 LGHNA and CDR2 YSLEER. The CDR3 is 17 residues long. The junction had 5 bases not matched to a gene; V was cut back by 0 bases and J by 2 bases. The V gene is TRBV4-3, the J gene TRBJ2-5; 11 bases line up with TRBD2. Here the sequenced sample was CD4+ T cells sorted from blood, taken at week 4, from a patient treated with tofacitinib. This sequence originates from a human donor with alopecia areata. The CDR3: CASSQDPPSGGQETQYF. Written as DNA, the CDR3 is TGCGCCAGCAGCCAAGATCCACCTAGCGGGGGGCAAGAGACCCAGTACTTC.